The 17 T cell receptor beta chains given below trace back to one sample, sequenced in a study of chemoradiotherapy in HPV16-positive cancers. Profiled with immunoSEQ multiplex PCR; TCRdb holds only in-frame clones, not every one. Here the sample spans approximately 20,000 clones, about 87% being singletons. The sequenced sample was blood, obtained from a patient who underwent chemoradiotherapy. These receptors all stem from a human donor with HPV-associated anogenital cancer.

The rearrangement links TRBV7-8 to TRBJ2-2, with D uncertain. This CDR3 region has 16 residues. CDR1 is SGHVS and CDR2 is FQNEAQ in the germline V gene. V was trimmed by 1 base and J by 2 bases, leaving 11 bases between them. The CDR3: CASSLEGVGNTGELFF. DNA for the CDR3: TGTGCCAGCAGCTTAGAAGGAGTAGGTAACACCGGGGAGCTGTTTTTT.

This chain joins TRBV10-3 and TRBJ2-3; D might be TRBD2 (6 bases). Germline CDR1 is ENHRY and CDR2 is SYGVKD. With 6 bases removed from V and 0 bases from J, the gap between germline ends came to 7 bases. This CDR3 region has 13 residues. CDR3 sequence reads: CAIRSGSTDTQYF. CDR3 sequence (DNA): TGTGCCATCAGGAGCGGGAGCACAGATACGCAGTATTTT.

The V gene is TRBV2, the J gene TRBJ2-2; the match to TRBD1 covers 10 bases. This CDR3 contains 15 residues. Germline CDR1 reads SNHLY; CDR2 reads FYNNEI. The J segment lost 6 bases and the V segment lost 7 bases, leaving 8 bases of the junction unmatched. DNA for the CDR3: TGTGCCAGCAACAAGGACAGGGGGGGGGCCGGGGAGCTGTTTTTT. It yields the protein CASNKDRGGAGELFF.

This clone was seen more than once but under ten times. The chain uses TRBV1 and TRBJ1-6. TRBV1 is given as a pseudogene. The CDR3 length is 16 residues. The CDR3 DNA reads TGCACCAGCAGCCAAGAAGGGACGGCGGTAGATTCACCCCTCCACTTT. This codes for CTSSQEGTAVDSPLHF.

The rearrangement links TRBV30 to TRBJ1-5; D possibly corresponds to TRBD1 (6 bases). V was shortened by 0 bases and J by 4 bases, with 10 bases between the two germline ends. The CDR3 consists of 14 residues. Germline CDR1 GTSNPN, CDR2 SVGIG (reference sequence). Here the CDR3 DNA reads TGTGCCTGGAGTGTACAGGGACGAAATCAGCCCCAGCATTTT. Residues: CAWSVQGRNQPQHF.

The genes are TRBV5-4 and TRBJ2-5, with D hard to call. V shed 0 bases and J shed 2 bases, with 8 bases lying between them. Per the germline V gene, CDR1 is SGHNT and CDR2 is YYREEE (reference sequence). The length of the CDR3 is 14 residues. This chain's CDR3 is CASSLGRRQETQYF. CDR3 DNA sequence: TGTGCCAGCAGCTTGGGGCGGCGGCAAGAGACCCAGTACTTC.

The rearrangement uses TRBV9 and TRBJ1-6; D gene ambiguous. The CDR3 consists of 13 residues. V gave up 0 bases and J gave up 10 bases, with 8 bases separating them. Germline V gives CDR1 SGDLS, CDR2 YYNGEE. CDR3 nucleotides: TGTGCCAGCAGCGTAGCGGAGTGGTCACCCCTCCACTTT. It translates to CASSVAEWSPLHF.

This clone has just one count. The chain joins TRBV7-2 to TRBJ1-1; D is undetermined. The CDR3 is 14 amino acids. Trimming took off 11 bases at V and 0 bases at J, with 16 bases between the two ends. The germline gives CDR1 SGHTA, CDR2 FQGNSA. CDR3 sequence: CAGRTQPVNTEAFF. In DNA, the CDR3 is TGTGCCGGTCGGACGCAACCGGTGAACACTGAAGCTTTCTTT.

The gene calls are TRBV6-5 and TRBJ2-3, with 9 bases identical to TRBD2. The germline V gene has CDR1 MNHEY and CDR2 SVGAGI. The CDR3 totals 14 residues. V shed 10 bases, J shed 5 bases, and the junction held 10 bases outside the gene matches. This CDR3 reads CATESGGREDTQYF. In DNA, the CDR3 is TGTGCCACTGAAAGCGGGGGGAGAGAAGATACGCAGTATTTT.

The V gene is TRBV5-6, the J gene TRBJ2-1; a weak D match, TRBD2 (7 bases). From germline, CDR1 is SGHDT and CDR2 YYEEEE. The CDR3 length is 15 residues. V was trimmed by 0 bases and J by 7 bases, leaving 14 bases between them. The CDR3 spells CASSLGGGARNEQFF. The CDR3 DNA reads as TGTGCCAGCAGCTTGGGTGGGGGGGCCAGGAATGAGCAGTTCTTC.

The rearrangement joins TRBV7-6 to TRBJ1-1; D is unresolved. Germline values: CDR1 SGHVS, CDR2 FNYEAQ. This CDR3 region has 13 residues. Trimming pared 5 bases from V and 2 bases from J, leaving 9 bases between. Here the CDR3 DNA reads TGTGCCAGCAGCGGGTACGTTAACACTGAAGCTTTCTTT. It encodes CASSGYVNTEAFF.

The CDR3 loop reads CASSQNRVERPQHF. Here the CDR3 DNA reads TGTGCCAGCAGCCAAAACAGGGTAGAACGGCCCCAGCATTTT. V is TRBV16 and J is TRBJ1-5; D perhaps matches TRBD1 (6 bases). The CDR3 runs to 14 residues. CDR1 is KGHSY, CDR2 FQNENV, per germline. The V gene lost 2 bases and the J gene lost 9 bases, with 14 bases spanning the gap.

This chain joins TRBV11-3 and TRBJ2-3; the match to TRBD2 covers 8 bases. The CDR3 has 18 residues. V dropped 0 bases and J dropped 2; count of bases not matched to a gene: 10. Germline V gives CDR1 SGHNT, CDR2 YENEEA. The CDR3 DNA follows: TGTGCCAGCAGCTTAGATGGAGGGCTAGCGGGTGCCACAGATACGCAGTATTTT. This translates into CASSLDGGLAGATDTQYF.

The rearrangement uses TRBV6-4 and TRBJ2-5, with 7 bases that match TRBD2. Germline V gives CDR1 MRHNA, CDR2 SNTAGT. This CDR3 comprises 18 residues. The V gene end was trimmed by 9 bases and the J gene end by 1 base; junction bases not matched to a gene: 20. For the CDR3, the DNA is TGTGCCAGAGTCCTTTGGGGGGGGATGCGGTTCGCCCAAGAGACCCAGTACTTC. This sequence encodes CARVLWGGMRFAQETQYF.

This clone has a single count. The genes are TRBV30 and TRBJ1-5; D remains ambiguous. Trimming took 0 bases from V and 0 from J, leaving 9 bases between them. In germline, CDR1 is GTSNPN, CDR2 SVGIG (reference sequence). The CDR3 totals 15 residues. The CDR3 DNA sequence: TGTGCCTGGAGTGTAGCCGGTTATAGCAATCAGCCCCAGCATTTT. It yields the protein CAWSVAGYSNQPQHF. The variable domain in full, with the rest retrieved from reference TRBV30 and TRBJ1-5, is SQTIHQWPATLVQPVGSPLSLECTVEGTSNPNLYWYRQAAGRGLQLLFYSVGIGQISSEVPQNLSASRPQDRQFILSSKKLLLSDSGFYLCAWSVAGYSNQPQHFGDGTRLSIL.

The chain is built from TRBV19 and TRBJ1-1; 8 nucleotides match TRBD1. Germline lookup yields CDR1 LNHDA and CDR2 SQIVND (reference sequence). V gave up 7 bases and J gave up 4 bases; unmatched junction bases: 29. This CDR3 is 21 amino acids long. The CDR3 protein is CASTPGRGLKGWGELSTEAFF. The CDR3 bases are TGTGCCAGTACCCCCGGCAGGGGGCTTAAAGGATGGGGAGAACTTAGCACTGAAGCTTTCTTT. Full variable domain (remainder filled in from reference TRBV19 and TRBJ1-1): DGGITQSPKYLFRKEGQNVTLSCEQNLNHDAMYWYRQDPGQGLRLIYYSQIVNDFQKGDIAEGYSVSREKKESFPLTVTSAQKNPTAFYLCASTPGRGLKGWGELSTEAFFGQGTRLTVV.

The chain links TRBV11-3 to TRBJ2-6; D not resolved. The V end was cut by 5 bases, the J end by 0 bases, with 5 bases between. Germline lookup yields CDR1 SGHNT and CDR2 YENEEA. The CDR3 is made up of 14 amino acids. The chain's CDR3 is CASSPRSGANVLTF. The CDR3 nucleotides are TGTGCCAGCAGCCCCCGCTCTGGGGCCAACGTCCTGACTTTC. The full variable domain, rest sourced from reference TRBV11-3 and TRBJ2-6, is EAGVVQSPRYKIIEKKQPVAFWCNPISGHNTLYWYLQNLGQGPELLIRYENEEAVDDSQLPKDRFSAERLKGVDSTLKIQPAELGDSAVYLCASSPRSGANVLTFGAGSRLTVL.